This T cell receptor (beta chain) was recovered during a study of shared clonotypes between healthy human individuals. V lost 6 bases and J lost 4; bases outside the gene matches: 7. Germline CDR1 is SGHVS and CDR2 is FNYEAQ. There are 14 residues in the CDR3. Notes on this clone: Its specificity is unknown.

Produced via immunoSEQ multiplex PCR; TCRdb's table is partial and in-frame only. The sample lists a few million clones; more than 80% were seen once. Study observations and caveats: Clonotypes that were shared across a handful of donors made up approximately 5% of naive CD4 clonotypes. The genetic and exposure-history diversity represented was limited by few donors. Generation probabilities of non-shared clonotypes were lower (relative to those shared by all four donors).

This chain links TRBV7-6 with TRBJ2-7; 9 positions match TRBD1. Sequenced input: naive CD4+ T cells sorted from blood. Subset indicated: CD45RA+ positively selected. This receptor was obtained from a man between 18 and 35 years old in good health. CDR3 residues: CASSSGQGNYEQYF. CDR3 DNA: TGTGCCAGCAGTTCGGGACAGGGTAATTACGAGCAGTACTTC.